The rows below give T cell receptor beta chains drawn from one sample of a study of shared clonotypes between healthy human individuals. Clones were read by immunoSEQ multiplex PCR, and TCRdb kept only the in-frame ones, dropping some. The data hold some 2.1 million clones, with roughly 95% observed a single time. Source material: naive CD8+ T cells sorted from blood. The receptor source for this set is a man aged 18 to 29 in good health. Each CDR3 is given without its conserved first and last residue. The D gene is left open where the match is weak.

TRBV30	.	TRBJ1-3	AWSDPGSADTIY
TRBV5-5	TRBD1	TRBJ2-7	ASRQDRVSSYEQY
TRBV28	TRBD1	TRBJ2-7	ASSLDVTGSQSVQY
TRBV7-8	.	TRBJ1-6	ASSIQVGGNSPLH
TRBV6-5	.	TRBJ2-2	ASSLGPNTGELF
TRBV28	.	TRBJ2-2	ASSPVSENTGELF
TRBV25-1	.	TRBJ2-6	ASSEGTAVANVLT
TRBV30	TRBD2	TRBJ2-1	AWNLGSGSDNEQF
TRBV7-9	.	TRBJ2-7	ASSLVGQGRIHEQY
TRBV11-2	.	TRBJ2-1	ASSLVLGEEQF
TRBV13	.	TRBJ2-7	ASSLAGEDYEQY
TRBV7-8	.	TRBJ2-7	ASSRDPYEQY
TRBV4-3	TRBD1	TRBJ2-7	ASSQADRAAYEQY
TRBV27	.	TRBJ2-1	ASSVWAYNEQF
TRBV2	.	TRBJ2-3	ASTRTDTQY
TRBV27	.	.	ASSFAVSYEQY
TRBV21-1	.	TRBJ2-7	ANEDPTHGY
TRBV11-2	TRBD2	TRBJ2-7	ASSSSTSGINEQY
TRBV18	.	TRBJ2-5	ASSPPTRTLETQY
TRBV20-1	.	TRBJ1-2	SAPRVYGYT
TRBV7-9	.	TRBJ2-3	ASSLTGGATDTQY
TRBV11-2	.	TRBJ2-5	ASRSQGSQETQY
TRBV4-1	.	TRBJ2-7	ASSQRGDWVYEQY
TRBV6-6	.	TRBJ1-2	ASRTGLHGYT
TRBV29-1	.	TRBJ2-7	SVEDLGEQY
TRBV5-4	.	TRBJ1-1	ASRPQGGTEAF
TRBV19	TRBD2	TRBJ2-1	ASSILGGALDEQF
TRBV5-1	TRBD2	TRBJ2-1	ASSPSTSGTYNEQF
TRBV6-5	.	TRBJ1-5	ASSLGSNQPQH
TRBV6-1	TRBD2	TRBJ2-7	ASMLAGGGYEQY
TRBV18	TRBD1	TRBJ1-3	ASSPPSRTGLTGTIY
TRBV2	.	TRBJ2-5	ASSELGQETQY
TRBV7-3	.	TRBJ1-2	ASSPTGNYGYT
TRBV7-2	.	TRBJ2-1	ASSPWTSYNEQF
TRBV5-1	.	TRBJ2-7	ASSLASLLSYEQY
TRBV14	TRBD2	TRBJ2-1	ASSQAGREDEQF
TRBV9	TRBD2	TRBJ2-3	ASSVAIAGGSTDTQY
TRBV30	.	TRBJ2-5	AWSESLETQY